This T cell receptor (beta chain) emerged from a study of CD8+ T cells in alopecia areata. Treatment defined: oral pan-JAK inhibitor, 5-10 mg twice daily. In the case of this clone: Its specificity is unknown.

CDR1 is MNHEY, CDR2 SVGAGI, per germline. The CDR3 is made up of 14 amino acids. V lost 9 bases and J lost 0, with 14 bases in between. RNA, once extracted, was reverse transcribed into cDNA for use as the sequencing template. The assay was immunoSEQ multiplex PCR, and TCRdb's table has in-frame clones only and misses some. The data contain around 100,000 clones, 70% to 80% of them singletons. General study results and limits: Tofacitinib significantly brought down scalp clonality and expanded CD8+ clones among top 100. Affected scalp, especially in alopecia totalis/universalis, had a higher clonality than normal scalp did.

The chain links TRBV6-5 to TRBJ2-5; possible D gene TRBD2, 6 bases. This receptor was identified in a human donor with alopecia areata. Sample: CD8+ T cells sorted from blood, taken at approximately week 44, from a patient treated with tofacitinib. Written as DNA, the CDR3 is TGTGCCAGTAGCCGGGGGAGGTACCAAGAGACCCAGTACTTC. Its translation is CASSRGRYQETQYF.